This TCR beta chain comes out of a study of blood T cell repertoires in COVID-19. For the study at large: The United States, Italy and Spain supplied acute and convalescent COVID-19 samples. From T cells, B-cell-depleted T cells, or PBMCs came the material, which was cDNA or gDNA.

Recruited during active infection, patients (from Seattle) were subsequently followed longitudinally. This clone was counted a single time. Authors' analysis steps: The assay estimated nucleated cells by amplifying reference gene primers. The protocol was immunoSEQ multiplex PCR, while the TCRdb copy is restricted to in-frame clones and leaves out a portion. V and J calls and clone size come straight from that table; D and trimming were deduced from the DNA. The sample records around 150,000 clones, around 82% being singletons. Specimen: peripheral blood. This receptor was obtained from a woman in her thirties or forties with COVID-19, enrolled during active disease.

For the CDR3, the DNA is TGTGCCAGTAGTATTCCGGGACAGGGGACGGAAACCGAAAAACTGTTTTTT. Its protein product is CASSIPGQGTETEKLFF. This rearrangement joins TRBV19 to TRBJ1-4; 10 nucleotides align to TRBD1. Germline loops: CDR1 LNHDA, CDR2 SQIVND (reference sequence). CDR3 size: 17 residues. V dropped 3 bases and J dropped 8; count of bases not matched to a gene: 12.